The 18 T cell receptor beta chains below come from one sample, sequenced in a study of technical replicates of blood from several donors. Here immunoSEQ multiplex PCR was the method, and the copy in TCRdb shows in-frame clones only, minus some. The sample consists of 60,000 to 90,000 clones, roughly 94% of them appearing once. The material sequenced was T cells isolated from PBMCs. These receptor sequences come from a human donor in good health.

V gene TRBV4-1 combines with J gene TRBJ2-7; 11 nucleotides agree with TRBD1. This CDR3 is built from 16 residues. Trimming cost V 3 bases and J 6 bases; bases outside gene matches: 10. CDR1 is MGHRA, CDR2 YSYEKL, per germline. The CDR3 loop is CASSHRDRGTIREQYF. The CDR3 DNA reads TGCGCCAGCAGCCATCGGGACAGGGGGACTATACGCGAGCAGTACTTC.

The CDR3 DNA sequence: TGTGCCAGCAGTGGGGCCGGCAATCAGCCCCAGCATTTT. It encodes CASSGAGNQPQHF. The J gene is TRBJ1-5, the V gene TRBV2; D is ambiguous. The V gene lost 4 bases and the J gene lost 2 bases, with 6 bases spanning the gap. This CDR3 contains 13 residues. Germline CDR1 is SNHLY and CDR2 is FYNNEI.

The chain uses TRBV7-8 and TRBJ1-2; D remains ambiguous. V lost 5 bases to trimming and J lost 1 base, with 5 bases between them. Germline V lookup: CDR1 SGHVS, CDR2 FQNEAQ. The CDR3 sequence is 12 residues long. The CDR3 DNA is TGTGCCAGCAGCGTTAGTAACTATGGCTACACCTTC. This translates into CASSVSNYGYTF.

This chain links TRBV10-3 with TRBJ2-5, with 10 bases fitting TRBD1. The V gene end was trimmed by 6 bases and the J gene end by 5 bases; junction bases not matched to a gene: 3. The length of the CDR3 is 13 residues. Germline CDR1 is ENHRY and CDR2 is SYGVKD. The DNA of the CDR3 is TGTGCCATCAGCGGGACAGGGGCCGAGACCCAGTACTTC. It codes for CAISGTGAETQYF.

The chain combines TRBV6-1 with TRBJ2-7; D perhaps matches TRBD1 (6 bases). Germline CDR1 MNHNS, CDR2 SASEGT. With 6 bases removed from V and 4 bases from J, the gap between germline ends came to 13 bases. The CDR3 loop spans 13 amino acids. The CDR3 DNA reads TGTGCCAGCAGACGTACCGGGACATACGAGCAGTACTTC. Its protein product is CASRRTGTYEQYF.

The V call is TRBV10-3, the J call TRBJ1-4; a possible D gene is TRBD1 (6 bases). Germline V lookup: CDR1 ENHRY, CDR2 SYGVKD. The CDR3 spans 14 residues. The V and J ends lost 10 bases and 6 bases respectively, with 18 bases between them. The CDR3 sequence: CATAIQGIHEKLFF. The CDR3 DNA sequence: TGTGCCACCGCAATACAGGGAATTCATGAAAAACTGTTTTTT.

The chain is built from TRBV23-1 and TRBJ1-4, with TRBD1 matching 7 bases. TRBV23-1 carries the ORF label, with uncertain function. J was trimmed by 1 base and V by 0 bases; bases with no gene match: 11. The CDR3 has 19 amino acids. For the CDR3, the DNA is TGCGCCAGCAGTCAATCTCAACAGGGGTACGAGGTAACTAATGAAAAACTGTTTTTT. It yields the protein CASSQSQQGYEVTNEKLFF.

The gene calls are TRBV7-8 and TRBJ2-1, with 8 bases aligning to TRBD1. Per germline, CDR1 SGHVS and CDR2 FQNEAQ. This CDR3 is built from 15 residues. Trimming at V came to 0 bases and at J to 9 bases, leaving 7 bases not matched to a gene. CDR3 loop: CASSLARDRRVEQFF. CDR3 bases: TGTGCCAGCAGCTTAGCGAGGGACAGGAGAGTTGAGCAGTTCTTC.

The gene calls are TRBV5-1 and TRBJ1-1; D is undetermined. From germline, CDR1 is SGHRS and CDR2 YFSETQ. Trimming removed 0 bases at V and 1 base at J, with 10 bases between. CDR3 length: 15 residues. CDR3 loop: CASSLERQANTEAFF. The CDR3 DNA is TGCGCCAGCAGCTTGGAGCGGCAGGCGAACACTGAAGCTTTCTTT.

The chain recombines TRBV6-1 with TRBJ2-7; TRBD1 might be the D (6 bases). CDR1 is MNHNS and CDR2 is SASEGT in the germline V gene. This CDR3 region has 14 residues. The V end was cut by 2 bases, the J end by 3 bases, with 11 bases between. The CDR3 loop reads CASSEIGTFYEQYF. CDR3 DNA: TGTGCCAGCAGTGAAATCGGGACATTCTACGAGCAGTACTTC.

The rearrangement links TRBV7-6 to TRBJ2-7; tentative D call: TRBD2 (6 bases). From germline, CDR1 is SGHVS and CDR2 FNYEAQ. The CDR3 runs 16 residues. The ends were cut back, 0 bases at V and 4 bases at J, with 16 bases in the middle. The CDR3 nucleotides are TGTGCCAGCAGCTTAGCGGGGACTTCCGTCCCTTACGAGCAGTACTTC. The encoded protein is CASSLAGTSVPYEQYF.

This chain joins TRBV10-1 and TRBJ2-1; perhaps TRBD2 as D (6 bases). Deletions cut 0 bases from V and 0 bases from J, with 6 bases between. Looked up from germline, CDR1 is WNHNN and CDR2 is SYGVQD (reference sequence). This CDR3 comprises 15 residues. The CDR3 region is CASSESGGSYNEQFF. In DNA, the CDR3 is TGCGCCAGCAGTGAGTCGGGGGGCTCCTACAATGAGCAGTTCTTC.

The J gene is TRBJ2-2, the V gene TRBV28; unclear D gene. The CDR3 contains 13 residues. The germline CDR1 and CDR2 sequences are MDHEN and SYDVKM. V dropped 6 bases and J dropped 2 bases, with 7 bases sitting between them. CDR3 region: CASSYLNTGELFF. In nucleotides, the CDR3 is TGTGCCAGCAGCTATTTAAACACCGGGGAGCTGTTTTTT.

V usage is TRBV9 and J usage is TRBJ2-7; TRBD2 is a possible D gene (5 bases). The germline gives CDR1 SGDLS, CDR2 YYNGEE. The CDR3 sequence is 13 residues long. Trimming pared 1 base from V and 3 bases from J, leaving 8 bases between. CDR3 in amino acids: CASSVSGLYEQYF. The CDR3 coding sequence is TGTGCCAGCAGCGTAAGCGGACTCTACGAGCAGTACTTC.

The chain couples TRBV5-1 to TRBJ2-3; the D gene is possibly TRBD2 (7 bases). CDR3 size: 16 residues. CDR1 is SGHRS, CDR2 YFSETQ, per germline. Trimming took 6 bases from V and 1 from J, leaving 18 bases between them. The CDR3 loop reads CASTRVAGAGTDTQYF. The CDR3 DNA is TGCGCCAGCACCCGTGTGGCGGGGGCCGGCACAGATACGCAGTATTTT.

This clone showed up just once. The gene calls are TRBV18 and TRBJ2-3; D gene uncertain. The V gene's germline CDR1 is KGHSH and CDR2 LQKENI. The CDR3 totals 12 residues. Trimming took 3 bases from V and 5 from J, leaving 6 bases between them. The CDR3 loop is CASSPVGDTQYF. The CDR3, as DNA: TGTGCCAGCTCACCGGTCGGAGATACGCAGTATTTT.

The chain couples TRBV27 to TRBJ1-5; tentative D call: TRBD1 (6 bases). CDR1 MNHEY and CDR2 SMNVEV come from the germline V gene (reference sequence). V was clipped by 0 bases and J by 0 bases, with 24 bases between them. The CDR3 contains 21 residues. Here the CDR3 reads CASSLSGLGAQGNYSNQPQHF. As DNA, the CDR3 is TGTGCCAGCAGTTTATCGGGGTTGGGAGCCCAGGGGAACTATAGCAATCAGCCCCAGCATTTT.

The chain has TRBV2 and TRBJ2-3; 11 bases match TRBD1. Germline CDR1 is SNHLY and CDR2 is FYNNEI. Germline trimming cut 8 bases from V and 1 base from J; bases unmatched to any gene: 5. This CDR3 has 15 amino acids. The CDR3, as DNA: TGTGCCAGCCGACGGACAGGGGGCGGCACAGATACGCAGTATTTT. It codes for CASRRTGGGTDTQYF. The complete variable domain, with remaining parts taken from reference TRBV2 and TRBJ2-3, reads EPEVTQTPSHQVTQMGQEVILRCVPISNHLYFYWYRQILGQKVEFLVSFYNNEISEKSEIFDDQFSVERPDGSNFTLKIRSTKLEDSAMYFCASRRTGGGTDTQYFGPGTRLTVL.